These 15 T cell receptor beta chains were all obtained from the same sample, sequenced in a study of fetal regulatory T cell absence and autoimmunity. TCRdb keeps only in-frame clones here, not all; method: immunoSEQ multiplex PCR. The table includes around 100,000 clones, approximately 75% detected once. Sequenced: pancreas tissue. The source of these receptors is a male donor with IPEX syndrome.

The V gene is TRBV5-4, the J gene TRBJ2-7; TRBD1 matches at 9 bases. The CDR3 has 13 amino acids. J gave up 6 bases and V 4 bases, and 5 bases lay outside the gene matches. Germline assignment: CDR1 SGHNT and CDR2 YYREEE (reference sequence). CDR3 bases: TGTGCCAGCAGCGAGGGACAGGGCCCCGAGCAGTACTTC. This gives the protein CASSEGQGPEQYF.

The chain has TRBV30 and TRBJ2-2, with 7 bases matching TRBD2. The ends lost 4 bases at V and 0 bases at J; junction bases unmatched: 11. The V gene's germline CDR1 is GTSNPN and CDR2 SVGIG (reference sequence). The CDR3 runs 17 residues. The CDR3: CAWKSLAAKTNTGELFF. In DNA, the CDR3 is TGTGCCTGGAAGAGCCTAGCGGCGAAAACGAACACCGGGGAGCTGTTTTTT.

The chain has TRBV9 and TRBJ2-3; D may be TRBD1 or TRBD2 (5 bases each). CDR1 and CDR2 (germline): SGDLS, YYNGEE. This CDR3 spans 15 amino acids. Deletions cut 2 bases from V and 3 bases from J, with 13 bases between. The CDR3 DNA reads TGTGCCAGCAGCGTTGACGGGGCCCCAACAGATACGCAGTATTTT. This codes for CASSVDGAPTDTQYF. Variable domain in full (rest from reference TRBV9 and TRBJ2-3): DSGVTQTPKHLITATGQRVTLRCSPRSGDLSVYWYQQSLDQGLQFLIQYYNGEERAKGNILERFSAQQFPDLHSELNLSSLELGDSALYFCASSVDGAPTDTQYFGPGTRLTVL.

This clone was seen more than once but under ten times. The chain carries TRBV5-6 and TRBJ2-7; D could derive from TRBD1 or TRBD2 (5 bases each). CDR1 is SGHDT and CDR2 is YYEEEE in the germline V gene. This CDR3 region has 14 residues. Trimming stripped 4 bases from V and 0 bases from J, with 11 bases between. The CDR3 protein is CASSEGLSSYEQYF. The CDR3 region has the DNA TGTGCCAGCAGCGAGGGGCTGAGCTCCTACGAGCAGTACTTC.

This chain joins TRBV7-7 and TRBJ2-2; the D is unclear. Germline loops: CDR1 SSHAT, CDR2 FNYEAQ (reference sequence). Between the trimmed V and J ends, which lost 5 bases and 6 bases, there was a span of 10 bases. The CDR3 has 13 residues. CDR3 nucleotide sequence: TGTGCCAGCAGCGACTGGAGCGCCGGGGAGCTGTTTTTT. Its protein is CASSDWSAGELFF. The whole variable domain, filled in from reference TRBV7-7 and TRBJ2-2, reads GAGVSQSPRYKVTKRGQDVTLRCDPISSHATLYWYQQALGQGPEFLTYFNYEAQPDKSGLPSDRFSAERPEGSISTLTIQRTEQRDSAMYRCASSDWSAGELFFGEGSRLTVL.

For the CDR3, the DNA is TGCAGTGCCCGGAAGACGGGTGAAGCTTTCTTT. Amino acid sequence: CSARKTGEAFF. The chain has TRBV20-1 and TRBJ1-1; D ambiguous. This CDR3 is 11 amino acids long. The germline V gene has CDR1 DFQATT and CDR2 SNEGSKA (reference sequence). Trimming took 6 bases from V and 7 from J, leaving 12 bases between them.

The V and J genes are TRBV21-1 and TRBJ2-1; TRBD1, as called in the table, went unchecked against the DNA. TRBV21-1 is a pseudogene. The CDR3 sequence is 15 residues long. As DNA, the CDR3 is TGTGCCAGCAGCAAAATCGACAGCTCCTACAATGAGCAGTTCTTC. The encoded protein is CASSKIDSSYNEQFF.

The rearrangement joins TRBV2 to TRBJ2-5; D may be TRBD2 (6 bases). Germline CDR1 is SNHLY and CDR2 is FYNNEI. With 8 bases removed from V and 4 bases from J, the gap between germline ends came to 20 bases. The CDR3 length is 15 residues. The CDR3 reads CASGRRSYTLETQYF. The DNA for the CDR3 is TGTGCCAGCGGGAGGAGGTCCTACACACTAGAGACCCAGTACTTC.

This clone showed up just once. The chain links TRBV27 to TRBJ2-1, with 7 positions matching TRBD2. The CDR3 extends over 17 amino acids. Germline V gene data show CDR1 as MNHEY and CDR2 as SMNVEV (reference sequence). The V gene end was trimmed by 4 bases and the J gene end by 4 bases; junction bases not matched to a gene: 13. CDR3 sequence reads: CASSSSSSGSLYNEQFF. The CDR3 nucleotides read TGTGCCAGCAGTTCCTCGAGTAGCGGGTCTTTGTACAATGAGCAGTTCTTC.

This clone was detected only a few times. The rearrangement links TRBV27 to TRBJ1-6; no definite D call. In germline, CDR1 is MNHEY, CDR2 SMNVEV (reference sequence). With 4 bases removed from V and 3 bases from J, the gap between germline ends came to 4 bases. The CDR3 extends over 13 amino acids. CDR3 sequence reads: CASSSVYNSPLHF. The CDR3 coding sequence is TGTGCCAGCAGTTCCGTCTATAATTCACCCCTCCACTTT.

V and J are TRBV7-2 and TRBJ2-7, with D perhaps matching TRBD2 (6 bases). Trimming stripped 5 bases from V and 3 bases from J, with 17 bases between. There are 15 residues in the CDR3. From germline, CDR1 is SGHTA and CDR2 FQGNSA. The CDR3 loop reads CASSVDFTGDYEQYF. The CDR3, as DNA: TGTGCCAGCAGCGTAGACTTCACGGGAGACTACGAGCAGTACTTC.

V gene TRBV2 combines with J gene TRBJ2-1; TRBD2 matches 12 bases. The CDR3 totals 17 residues. The V gene's germline CDR1 is SNHLY and CDR2 FYNNEI. V trimming: 8 bases; J trimming: 7 bases; junction bases outside the gene matches: 15. CDR3 loop: CASPLEASGRAGNEQFF. The CDR3 nucleotides read TGTGCCAGCCCTCTCGAGGCTAGCGGGAGGGCGGGGAATGAGCAGTTCTTC. Together with reference TRBV2 and TRBJ2-1, the CDR3 gives the full variable domain: EPEVTQTPSHQVTQMGQEVILRCVPISNHLYFYWYRQILGQKVEFLVSFYNNEISEKSEIFDDQFSVERPDGSNFTLKIRSTKLEDSAMYFCASPLEASGRAGNEQFFGPGTRLTVL.

V is TRBV11-3 and J is TRBJ1-5; D is undetermined. The CDR3 sequence is 14 residues long. Per germline, CDR1 SGHNT and CDR2 YENEEA. The V end was cut by 3 bases, the J end by 6 bases, with 12 bases between. CDR3 sequence reads: CASSFRVNSQPQHF. Here the CDR3 DNA reads TGTGCCAGCAGCTTTAGAGTAAATAGTCAGCCCCAGCATTTT.

The V call is TRBV6-5, the J call TRBJ1-1, with D uncertain. Germline CDR1 reads MNHEY; CDR2 reads SVGAGI. The CDR3 runs 12 residues. Trimming removed 6 bases at V and 3 bases at J, with 8 bases between. Here the CDR3 reads CASRDTDTEAFF. In DNA form, the CDR3 reads TGTGCCAGCAGAGATACAGACACTGAAGCTTTCTTT.

This clone is judged medium-sized. V and J are TRBV7-9 and TRBJ2-6, with D perhaps matching TRBD1 (5 bases). Germline loops: CDR1 SEHNR, CDR2 FQNEAQ (reference sequence). V lost 2 bases, J lost 2 bases, and 7 bases lay in between. The CDR3 is 15 residues long. The CDR3 DNA sequence: TGTGCCAGCAGCTTAATAGGGGCTGGGGCCAACGTCCTGACTTTC. It translates to CASSLIGAGANVLTF. Drawing the rest from reference TRBV7-9 and TRBJ2-6, the complete variable domain is DTGVSQNPRHKITKRGQNVTFRCDPISEHNRLYWYRQTLGQGPEFLTYFQNEAQLEKSRLLSDRFSAERPKGSFSTLEIQRTEQGDSAMYLCASSLIGAGANVLTFGAGSRLTVL.